These 31 T cell receptor beta chains originate from one sample sequenced in a study of blood T cell repertoires in COVID-19. Profiled with immunoSEQ multiplex PCR; TCRdb holds only in-frame clones, not every one. This sample has around 67,000 clones, with 87% found just once. The material sequenced was peripheral blood. The receptors were sampled from a woman at least 80 years old with acute or convalescent COVID-19.

The rearrangement joins TRBV11-2 to TRBJ1-4; D remains ambiguous. V lost 0 bases to trimming and J lost 8 bases, with 4 bases between them. This CDR3 spans 12 amino acids. Germline CDR1 is SGHAT and CDR2 is FQNNGV. The CDR3 reads CASSLDAEKLFF. Here the CDR3 DNA reads TGTGCCAGCAGCTTAGATGCGGAAAAACTGTTTTTT.

This clone was picked up one time. This chain connects TRBV18 to TRBJ2-2; D unresolved. Looked up from germline, CDR1 is KGHSH and CDR2 is LQKENI. V lost 4 bases, J lost 4 bases, and 4 bases lay in between. The CDR3 is 12 residues long. DNA of the CDR3: TGTGCCAGCTCACTTATCACCGGGGAGCTGTTTTTT. It codes for CASSLITGELFF.

The V and J genes are TRBV4-2 and TRBJ2-5; 8 nucleotides match TRBD2. The CDR3 length is 14 residues. The V and J ends lost 4 bases and 5 bases, in that order; junction bases with no gene match: 6. Germline CDR1 is LGHNA and CDR2 is YNFKEQ. The CDR3 coding sequence is TGTGCCAGCAGCCCCACGGGGGGGGCGGAGACCCAGTACTTC. Translating gives CASSPTGGAETQYF.

The chain uses TRBV6-4 and TRBJ1-4; 7 bases are shared with TRBD1. Germline assignment: CDR1 MRHNA and CDR2 SNTAGT. CDR3 length equals 15 residues. J gave up 2 bases and V 3 bases, and 3 bases lay outside the gene matches. CDR3 nucleotide sequence: TGTGCCAGCAGTGAACAGGGGACCACTAATGAAAAACTGTTTTTT. It specifies CASSEQGTTNEKLFF.

This chain joins TRBV7-9 and TRBJ1-3; possibly TRBD1 for D (5 bases). V lost 7 bases, J lost 0 bases, and 13 bases lay in between. Germline V CDR1 and CDR2: SEHNR, FQNEAQ (reference sequence). This CDR3 comprises 15 residues. This chain's CDR3 is CASTMRGGSGNTIYF. In nucleotides, the CDR3 is TGTGCCAGCACCATGCGGGGGGGCTCTGGAAACACCATATATTTT. Variable domain in full (rest from reference TRBV7-9 and TRBJ1-3): DTGVSQNPRHKITKRGQNVTFRCDPISEHNRLYWYRQTLGQGPEFLTYFQNEAQLEKSRLLSDRFSAERPKGSFSTLEIQRTEQGDSAMYLCASTMRGGSGNTIYFGEGSWLTVV.

This chain connects TRBV5-1 to TRBJ2-2; 11 bases are shared with TRBD2. This CDR3 is built from 19 residues. V was pared by 2 bases and J by 5 bases, with 14 bases of the junction left unmatched. The germline V gene has CDR1 SGHRS and CDR2 YFSETQ. CDR3 in DNA: TGCGCCAGCAGCTTAAGTCTCTGGTCGGCTAGCGGGGGGACCGGGGAGCTGTTTTTT. This codes for CASSLSLWSASGGTGELFF.

This clone appeared a single time. This chain joins TRBV5-6 and TRBJ2-1; 8 nucleotides align to TRBD1. CDR3 length: 15 amino acids. The V segment lost 2 bases and the J segment 9 bases; nucleotides outside the gene matches: 10. Germline V gene sequence: CDR1 SGHDT, CDR2 YYEEEE. CDR3 in DNA: TGTGCCAGCAGCTTACGGACAGGGCTAGTCGGTGAGCAGTTCTTC. This codes for CASSLRTGLVGEQFF.

V usage is TRBV2 and J usage is TRBJ1-3; D perhaps matches TRBD1 (6 bases). V was shortened by 6 bases and J by 1 base, with 10 bases between the two germline ends. This CDR3 is built from 14 residues. Germline V gene sequence: CDR1 SNHLY, CDR2 FYNNEI. The CDR3 is CASRTGSSGNTIYF. For the CDR3, the DNA is TGTGCCAGCAGGACAGGTTCTTCTGGAAACACCATATATTTT.

The gene calls are TRBV28 and TRBJ2-6; D is unclear. Trimming took 4 bases from V and 4 from J, leaving 11 bases between them. Germline lookup yields CDR1 MDHEN and CDR2 SYDVKM. CDR3 length: 15 residues. CDR3 region: CASSYFSPGANVLTF. The CDR3 region has the DNA TGTGCCAGCAGTTATTTTAGCCCCGGGGCCAACGTCCTGACTTTC.

In its sample, this clone was seen once. The chain combines TRBV5-1 with TRBJ2-5, with D perhaps TRBD2 (6 bases). Germline V gene data show CDR1 as SGHRS and CDR2 as YFSETQ. CDR3 length equals 16 residues. Trimming pared 0 bases from V and 4 bases from J, leaving 16 bases between. The CDR3 sequence: CASSLGTGGVGETQYF. DNA for the CDR3: TGCGCCAGCAGCTTGGGTACAGGCGGGGTAGGAGAGACCCAGTACTTC. Full variable domain (remainder filled in from reference TRBV5-1 and TRBJ2-5): KAGVTQTPRYLIKTRGQQVTLSCSPISGHRSVSWYQQTPGQGLQFLFEYFSETQRNKGNFPGRFSGRQFSNSRSEMNVSTLELGDSALYLCASSLGTGGVGETQYFGPGTRLLVL.

The V call is TRBV2, the J call TRBJ2-7, with D perhaps TRBD1 (6 bases). Trimming left V 7 bases short and J 2 bases short, with 15 bases between. The germline gives CDR1 SNHLY, CDR2 FYNNEI. The CDR3 extends over 14 amino acids. The CDR3 bases are TGTGCCAGCAAAGTTGTGACAGGAACCTACGAGCAGTACTTC. It translates to CASKVVTGTYEQYF.

The chain joins TRBV18 to TRBJ1-2, with D unresolved. From germline, CDR1 is KGHSH and CDR2 LQKENI. The CDR3 consists of 14 residues. V was cut by 1 base and J by 8 bases, with 14 bases left in between. The CDR3 here is CASSPQPGSNGYTF. In nucleotides, the CDR3 is TGTGCCAGCTCACCACAGCCGGGGTCGAACGGCTACACCTTC.

This chain joins TRBV4-1 and TRBJ1-3; D may be TRBD1 (5 bases). V was cut by 4 bases and J by 5 bases, with 15 bases left in between. Germline loops: CDR1 MGHRA, CDR2 YSYEKL. The CDR3 runs to 15 residues. The CDR3: CASSRPGGVRNTIYF. CDR3 coding DNA: TGCGCCAGCAGCCGCCCCGGGGGGGTAAGAAACACCATATATTTT.

The chain uses TRBV4-1 and TRBJ1-2, with D tentatively TRBD1 (5 bases). V was pared by 1 base and J by 4 bases, with 16 bases between. Germline CDR1 is MGHRA and CDR2 is YSYEKL. This CDR3 region has 16 residues. This CDR3 reads CASSQALMSGGYGYTF. In nucleotides, the CDR3 is TGCGCCAGCAGCCAAGCTCTAATGTCGGGGGGCTATGGCTACACCTTC.

There are a few counts of this clone. The genes are TRBV7-3 and TRBJ2-7; weak D call: TRBD2 (6 bases). V was clipped by 3 bases and J by 0 bases, with 12 bases between them. Germline lookup yields CDR1 SGHTA and CDR2 FQGTGA. The CDR3 covers 15 residues. CDR3 DNA: TGTGCCAGCAGCTTCCATAGCGGTCCCTCCTACGAGCAGTACTTC. Protein product: CASSFHSGPSYEQYF.

The genes are TRBV4-1 and TRBJ1-5; D may be TRBD1 (5 bases). Trimming cost V 0 bases and J 2 bases, with 17 bases left between them. CDR1 is MGHRA, CDR2 YSYEKL, per germline. The CDR3 has 18 residues. CDR3 sequence: CASSQDPIGGWGNQPQHF. Written as DNA, the CDR3 is TGCGCCAGCAGCCAAGATCCCATCGGGGGTTGGGGCAATCAGCCCCAGCATTTT.

The rearrangement uses TRBV9 and TRBJ2-2; 8 bases line up with TRBD1. The CDR3 covers 14 residues. Per germline, CDR1 SGDLS and CDR2 YYNGEE. The ends lost 0 bases at V and 6 bases at J; junction bases unmatched: 1. For the CDR3, the DNA is TGTGCCAGCAGCGTAGTGGGACAGGCCGGGGAGCTGTTTTTT. It codes for CASSVVGQAGELFF.

This rearrangement joins TRBV27 to TRBJ1-2; D gene unclear. CDR1 and CDR2 from the germline V gene are MNHEY and SMNVEV (reference sequence). CDR3 length: 15 amino acids. Trimming removed 2 bases from V and 7 bases from J, with 17 bases in between. This CDR3 reads CASSLAGRGRGGYTF. In DNA, the CDR3 is TGTGCCAGCAGTTTAGCAGGACGGGGTCGGGGTGGCTACACCTTC.

The chain joins TRBV7-9 to TRBJ2-3, with 10 bases fitting TRBD2. The CDR3 covers 15 residues. V lost 5 bases to trimming and J lost 1 base; unmatched junction nucleotides: 3. Per the germline V gene, CDR1 is SEHNR and CDR2 is FQNEAQ (reference sequence). The CDR3 region is CASSLGTSGTDTQYF. The CDR3 DNA sequence: TGTGCCAGCAGCCTCGGGACTAGCGGCACAGATACGCAGTATTTT.

The chain combines TRBV12-3 or TRBV12-4 with TRBJ2-7; D unresolved. The CDR3 contains 12 residues. V was shortened by 6 bases and J by 6 bases, with 12 bases between the two germline ends. The DNA for the CDR3 is TGTGCCAGCAGCTCCTATCCCTTCGAGCAGTACTTC. As protein: CASSSYPFEQYF.

This chain links TRBV7-2 with TRBJ1-2; 8 positions agree with TRBD1. J was trimmed by 2 bases and V by 5 bases; bases with no gene match: 7. This CDR3 is built from 15 residues. In germline, CDR1 is SGHTA, CDR2 FQGNSA. CDR3 loop: CASSGTRQGNYGYTF. In DNA form, the CDR3 reads TGTGCCAGCAGCGGAACGAGACAGGGGAACTATGGCTACACCTTC.

The CDR3 DNA is TGTGCCAGCAACCCACTAGCGGGGGATGAGCAGTTCTTC. It specifies CASNPLAGDEQFF. The chain has TRBV7-7 and TRBJ2-1; 11 nucleotides match TRBD2. Trimming cost V 7 bases and J 8 bases; bases outside gene matches: 4. There are 13 residues in the CDR3. The germline CDR1 and CDR2 sequences are SSHAT and FNYEAQ (reference sequence).

The chain uses TRBV5-1 and TRBJ1-1; possibly TRBD1 for D (5 bases). The V end lost 0 bases, the J end lost 5 bases, and 11 bases lay between the germline ends. This CDR3 region has 14 residues. Germline CDR1 is SGHRS and CDR2 is YFSETQ. The CDR3 spells CASSLALGQTEAFF. CDR3 DNA sequence: TGCGCCAGCAGCTTGGCCCTTGGACAAACTGAAGCTTTCTTT.

This clone was counted once. The rearrangement joins TRBV21-1 to TRBJ1-4. TRBV21-1 is marked as a pseudogene. CDR3 size: 13 residues. The CDR3 DNA follows: TGTGCCAGCATGAGCAGAGCGGATGAAAAACTGTTTTTT. Protein: CASMSRADEKLFF.

This chain uses TRBV19 with TRBJ2-7; TRBD2 matches at 15 bases. Germline CDR1 reads LNHDA; CDR2 reads SQIVND (reference sequence). V dropped 5 bases and J dropped 3; count of bases not matched to a gene: 5. This CDR3 is built from 16 residues. In DNA, the CDR3 is TGTGCCAGTAGTCCCGGGACTAGCGGGAGGTTCTACGAGCAGTACTTC. The encoded protein is CASSPGTSGRFYEQYF.

The V gene is TRBV7-9, the J gene TRBJ2-5, with 7 bases aligning to TRBD1. J was trimmed by 0 bases and V by 5 bases; bases with no gene match: 3. Germline CDR1 and CDR2: SEHNR and FQNEAQ (reference sequence). This CDR3 contains 14 residues. The CDR3 sequence is CASSRGGYQETQYF. The CDR3 coding sequence is TGTGCCAGCAGCCGAGGGGGCTACCAAGAGACCCAGTACTTC.

The rearrangement uses TRBV2 and TRBJ1-3; 8 bases are shared with TRBD1. The CDR3 is 15 residues long. J gave up 0 bases and V 4 bases, and 2 bases lay outside the gene matches. The germline V gene encodes CDR1 SNHLY and CDR2 FYNNEI. DNA for the CDR3: TGTGCCAGCAGTGCCACAGGGGGCTCTGGAAACACCATATATTTT. Encoded protein: CASSATGGSGNTIYF.

This clone appeared a single time. The missing conserved phenylalanine or tryptophan at the end of this CDR3 makes a read error likely. The limits of the CDR3 on the DNA are not certain, so only TCRdb's listed CDR3 is given. The chain couples TRBV12-3 or TRBV12-4 to TRBJ1-1; the D call of TRBD1 is as the table states it, not checked on the DNA. The CDR3 numbers 11 amino acids, ends counted. The CDR3: CASSLQTVIGI.

The chain uses TRBV3-1 (or the pseudogene TRBV3-2) and TRBJ1-1; perhaps TRBD1 as D (5 bases). Trimming cost V 4 bases and J 1 base, with 7 bases left between them. CDR3 size: 13 residues. Germline V gene data show CDR1 as LGHDT and CDR2 as YNNKEL (reference sequence). The CDR3 here is CASSLDRNTEAFF. CDR3 coding DNA: TGTGCCAGCAGCCTCGACAGGAACACTGAAGCTTTCTTT.

This chain connects TRBV5-1 to TRBJ1-6, with 8 bases lining up with TRBD1. Trimming at V came to 2 bases and at J to 9 bases, leaving 7 bases not matched to a gene. The CDR3 is made up of 15 amino acids. Germline V CDR1 and CDR2: SGHRS, YFSETQ. CDR3 bases: TGCGCCAGCAGCTTAGACAGGGGAGTTGGTTCACCCCTCCACTTT. Amino acids: CASSLDRGVGSPLHF.

Written as DNA, the CDR3 is TGTGCCAGCAGCCCCAGACAGGGGGTCTACGAGCAGTACTTC. Encoded protein: CASSPRQGVYEQYF. V gene TRBV9 combines with J gene TRBJ2-7; 9 bases align to TRBD1. This CDR3 spans 14 amino acids. Unmatched junction bases numbered 5, after V lost 4 bases and J lost 3 bases. Germline CDR1 and CDR2: SGDLS and YYNGEE.